There are a few counts of the clone carrying this TCR beta chain. Since all of the isolated RNA was reverse transcribed, expressed TCRB transcripts were what got sequenced. The protocol was immunoSEQ multiplex PCR, while the TCRdb copy is restricted to in-frame clones and leaves out a portion. This sample yields just over 600,000 clones, of which about a sixth are seen a single time; 0.093% belongs to the top ten. Trimming shortened V by 10 bases and J by 0 bases, and 14 bases separated the two germline ends. The germline V gene encodes CDR1 SGHTA and CDR2 FQGTGA. This CDR3 contains 14 residues. The data stem from a study of beta chain features in type 1 diabetes. On the study more broadly: Patients did not differ from healthy donors in age, gender or cell yield. Across all samples, about 100 million sorted cells were examined.

This sequence was found in a man aged 18 to 30 in good health. The material sequenced was naive CD4+ T cells from blood. The gene calls are TRBV7-3 and TRBJ2-3, with D perhaps TRBD2 (5 bases). CDR3 sequence: CAIPRVSSTDTQYF. The DNA of the CDR3 is TGTGCCATTCCGCGGGTGTCTAGCACAGATACGCAGTATTTT.